This TCR beta chain came from a study of blood T cell repertoires in COVID-19. About the research overall: Sites in the United States, Italy and Spain provided acute and convalescent COVID-19 samples.

This CDR3 is 18 amino acids long. The V and J ends lost 0 bases and 7 bases, in that order; junction bases with no gene match: 15. Germline V gene lookup returns CDR1 LGHNA and CDR2 YNFKEQ. Authors' analysis steps: For nucleated cells, counts were estimated from reference gene primer amplification. TCRdb keeps only in-frame clones here, not all; method: immunoSEQ multiplex PCR. V, J and clone size reflect that table, while D and trimming were determined from the DNA. The sample records roughly 260,000 clones, 87% being singletons. Cohorts were determined from participant-reported clinical history. The sequence was collected from a woman aged 25-40 years with acute COVID-19. J is TRBJ2-1 and V is TRBV4-2, with 7 bases fitting TRBD2. Sequenced material: PBMCs or T cells enriched from blood (not recorded which). The CDR3: CASSQDRVGRDAGNEQFF. The CDR3 DNA is TGTGCCAGCAGCCAAGACAGGGTGGGGAGGGACGCGGGTAATGAGCAGTTCTTC.